This T cell receptor (beta chain) was recorded in a study of blood T cell repertoires in COVID-19. Sequencing was performed with immunoSEQ multiplex PCR; in TCRdb, only in-frame clones are kept and a portion is missing. The sample includes a few hundred thousand clones, roughly 89% of them seen just once. The CDR3 extends over 17 amino acids. The germline V gene encodes CDR1 SEHNR and CDR2 FQNEAQ (reference sequence). V lost 5 bases and J lost 0, with 17 bases in between. This clone was seen a single time. The sequenced material came from peripheral blood. This receptor was taken from an older woman with COVID-19, enrolled during active disease. J is TRBJ1-3 and V is TRBV7-9; D uncertain. The CDR3 loop is CASSPRWNSPSGNTIYF. The CDR3 coding sequence is TGTGCCAGCAGCCCCCGGTGGAACAGTCCCTCTGGAAACACCATATATTTT.